These 12 T cell receptor beta chains originate from one sample sequenced in a study of CXCR3-negative and CXCR3-positive naive CD8 T cells. 5' RACE with UMI labels generated the TRB cDNA libraries. Following a re-call of the 5' RACE reads, TCRdb has one entry per CDR3 protein and lacks DNA. This listing includes some 120,000 distinct CDR3 sequences. Their specific antigens are unknown. Study results and limitations: The TRB CDR3s that CXCR3-positive naive cells carried were more hydrophobic than those of CXCR3-negative naive cells.

Material: naive CXCR3+ CD8+ T cells from blood. Subset of the sample: CD45RO-CCR7+CD27+CD95- naive CD8+ T cells expressing CXCR3 (TNR3+). Receptors originate from a human donor in good health. Some clones in this sample may be carry-over from other donors' samples.

V is TRBV7-8 and J is TRBJ1-5. The CDR3 contains 16 residues. The V gene's germline CDR1 is SGHVS and CDR2 FQNEAQ. CDR3 sequence: CASSLVGGVSNQPQHF.

The chain joins TRBV9 to TRBJ1-5; TCRdb names TRBD1, which stays unverified in the absence of DNA. This CDR3 contains 15 residues. CDR1 and CDR2 (germline): SGDLS, YYNGEE. The CDR3 sequence is CASGAAGTGGQPQHF.

The rearrangement links TRBV5-1 to TRBJ1-2; TCRdb returns TRBD1, unconfirmable since there is no DNA. The CDR3 sequence is 15 residues long. Germline values: CDR1 SGHRS, CDR2 YFSETQ. The CDR3 loop is CASSPPQGGGYGYTF.

The CDR3 spells CSVPGTSGTYEQYF. The chain combines TRBV29-1 with TRBJ2-7; TCRdb picks TRBD2, but there is no DNA to check that call. This CDR3 is 14 amino acids long. Germline V gene data show CDR1 as SQVTM and CDR2 as ANQGSEA.

The CDR3 region is CASSLVQTHEQYF. The chain combines TRBV28 with TRBJ2-7. Per the germline V gene, CDR1 is MDHEN and CDR2 is SYDVKM. The CDR3 runs to 13 residues.

This rearrangement joins TRBV5-1 to TRBJ2-3. CDR1 is SGHRS, CDR2 YFSETQ, per germline. The CDR3 consists of 14 residues. The CDR3: CASSLSGYTDTQYF.

This chain uses TRBV6-5 with TRBJ1-2; TCRdb picks TRBD1, but there is no DNA to check that call. The CDR3 runs 13 residues. Germline loops: CDR1 MNHEY, CDR2 SVGAGI. CDR3 in amino acids: CASIAGTNYGYTF.

The chain uses TRBV15 and TRBJ2-1. Germline V gene sequence: CDR1 LNHNV, CDR2 YYDKDF (reference sequence). This CDR3 has 14 residues. The CDR3 sequence is CATSGGIVDNEQFF.

The chain employs TRBV28 and TRBJ2-6; no DNA is available, so the TRBD1 call from TCRdb remains unchecked. The germline gives CDR1 MDHEN, CDR2 SYDVKM. This CDR3 is built from 14 residues. The chain's CDR3 is CAAAPSGGANVLTF.

This chain connects TRBV29-1 to TRBJ2-6; no DNA is available, so the TRBD2 call from TCRdb remains unchecked. The CDR3 totals 15 residues. Germline V CDR1 and CDR2: SQVTM, ANQGSEA. CDR3 loop: CSVVGEEFGANVLTF.

This CDR3 is CASTQSGVWETQYF. The V gene is TRBV25-1, the J gene TRBJ2-5. The CDR3 has 14 amino acids. CDR1 and CDR2 (germline): MGHDK, SYGVNS.

The chain joins TRBV4-1 to TRBJ1-5. Germline CDR1 reads MGHRA; CDR2 reads YSYEKL. CDR3 length equals 13 residues. This CDR3 is CASSLVSNQPQHF.